This TCR beta chain was captured in a study of T cells in Graves' hyperthyroidism and ophthalmopathy. Amplified regions were TCR beta CDR3 sequences from RNA transcripts. TCR CDR3 regions were first amplified by RT-PCR with HTBI primers. TCRdb re-analysed the multiplex PCR reads in MiXCR, keeping a single row per CDR3 protein. Counted here are hundreds of thousands of distinct CDR3 sequences, 16% occurring once; the ten biggest clones make up under 3.5%. Diagnostic decisions used clinical symptoms, serum thyroxine and TRAb, thyroid ultrasound and orbital computed tomography. This clonotype has only a few counts. A read error may produce the germline difference seen at one junction end. This sequence originates from a woman aged 40 to 55 with Graves' ophthalmopathy. The specimen was blood.

The CDR3 DNA reads TGTGCCAGCAGCCTGGGACTAGCTGGCACAAATACGCAGTATTTT. This gives the protein CASSLGLAGTNTQYF. The chain joins TRBV2 to TRBJ2-3, with 9 bases that match TRBD2. This CDR3 has 15 residues. Germline V CDR1 and CDR2: SNHLY, FYNNEI.